A selection of T cell receptor beta chains follows, all from one sample in a study of blood T cell repertoires in COVID-19. Generated by immunoSEQ multiplex PCR, the TCRdb table keeps only in-frame clones and is missing some. The sample records under 150,000 clones, about 91% being singletons. Sequenced: peripheral blood. All receptors come from a human donor in a cohort sampled during active COVID-19. Each CDR3 is given with its conserved first and last residue. Fields, in order: D gene, clone size, V gene, J gene, CDR3 DNA, CDR3 protein. D genes are given only for firm matches. Part of the rows lack a size; the others show once, few, many or a class for expanded clones.

-	-	TRBV9	TRBJ1-5	TGTGCCAGCAGCCGAGCGGGTGGTGGTCAGCCCCAGCATTTT	CASSRAGGGQPQHF
-	-	TRBV5-4	TRBJ2-3	TGTGCCAGCAGCCAACCCCCGACAGGTTCTGGCACAGATACGCAGTATTTT	CASSQPPTGSGTDTQYF
TRBD1	-	TRBV12-3/TRBV12-4	TRBJ1-2	TGTGCCAGCAGGGCCGGGACAGACTATGGCTACACCTTC	CASRAGTDYGYTF
TRBD1	-	TRBV10-3	TRBJ2-7	TGTGCCATCAGTGAGTCTAGGGGTCGGAAGGGGACAGGGGGTCATCCGTACGAGCAGTACTTC	CAISESRGRKGTGGHPYEQYF
-	-	TRBV4-2	TRBJ1-1	TGTGCCAGCAGCATACGCACAGTCTCGAACACTGAAGCTTTCTTT	CASSIRTVSNTEAFF
-	-	TRBV5-1	TRBJ1-1	TGCGCCAGCAGCGACCCACGGGGGGACACTGAAGCTTTCTTT	CASSDPRGDTEAFF
-	-	TRBV4-3	TRBJ1-4	TGCGCCAGCAGCCCCCGGGCGGGGGTTGGGGAAGAAAAACTGTTTTTT	CASSPRAGVGEEKLFF
-	-	TRBV15	TRBJ2-1	TGTGCCACCAGCAGAGGGGGAGCGGGCTCCTACAATGAGCAGTTCTTC	CATSRGGAGSYNEQFF
-	-	TRBV5-4	TRBJ2-5	TGTGCCAGCAGCTTGGCCCCAGGGGGGGAGACCCAGTACTTC	CASSLAPGGETQYF
TRBD1	once	TRBV5-5	TRBJ2-7	TGTGCCAGCAGAACGGGAGACAGGGGAATTTACGAGCAGTACTTC	CASRTGDRGIYEQYF
-	-	TRBV15	TRBJ2-5	TGTGCCACCAGTCAGTATCGGGACTCGATAGAGACCCAGTACTTC	CATSQYRDSIETQYF
-	-	TRBV27	TRBJ1-6	TGTGCCAGCAGCCCCCTTGGGCCGTATAATTCACCCCTCCACTTT	CASSPLGPYNSPLHF
TRBD2	once	TRBV18	TRBJ2-1	TGTGCCAGCTCACCACCTAGCGGGCCCTACAATGAGCAGTTCTTC	CASSPPSGPYNEQFF
-	-	TRBV30	TRBJ1-3	TGTGCCCGGAGCGGAGGCCGATACTCTGGAAACACCATATATTTT	CARSGGRYSGNTIYF
-	-	TRBV11-3	TRBJ1-5	TGTGCCAGCAGCTTAGTCCTTATTAGCAATCAGCCCCAGCATTTT	CASSLVLISNQPQHF
-	-	TRBV6-2/TRBV6-3	TRBJ2-2	TGTGCCAGCAGTTACAAGGCAGGGCCAACCGGGGAGCTGTTTTTT	CASSYKAGPTGELFF
TRBD1	-	TRBV9	TRBJ1-6	TGTGCCAGCAGCGTAGCTGGGGCACCGGGACAGGGGAATTCACCCCTCCACTTT	CASSVAGAPGQGNSPLHF